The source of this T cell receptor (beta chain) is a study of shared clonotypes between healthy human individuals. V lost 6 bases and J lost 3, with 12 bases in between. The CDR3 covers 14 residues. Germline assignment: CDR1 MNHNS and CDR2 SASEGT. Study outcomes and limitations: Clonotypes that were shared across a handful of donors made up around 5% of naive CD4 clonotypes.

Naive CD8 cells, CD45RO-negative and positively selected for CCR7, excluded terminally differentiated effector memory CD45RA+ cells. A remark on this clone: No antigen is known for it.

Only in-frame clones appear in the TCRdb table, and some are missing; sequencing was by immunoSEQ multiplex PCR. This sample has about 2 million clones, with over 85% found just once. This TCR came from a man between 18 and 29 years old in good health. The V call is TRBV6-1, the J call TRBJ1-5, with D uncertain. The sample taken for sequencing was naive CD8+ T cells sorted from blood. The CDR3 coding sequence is TGTGCCAGCAGAGTACGCGGCATCAATCAGCCCCAGCATTTT. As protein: CASRVRGINQPQHF.